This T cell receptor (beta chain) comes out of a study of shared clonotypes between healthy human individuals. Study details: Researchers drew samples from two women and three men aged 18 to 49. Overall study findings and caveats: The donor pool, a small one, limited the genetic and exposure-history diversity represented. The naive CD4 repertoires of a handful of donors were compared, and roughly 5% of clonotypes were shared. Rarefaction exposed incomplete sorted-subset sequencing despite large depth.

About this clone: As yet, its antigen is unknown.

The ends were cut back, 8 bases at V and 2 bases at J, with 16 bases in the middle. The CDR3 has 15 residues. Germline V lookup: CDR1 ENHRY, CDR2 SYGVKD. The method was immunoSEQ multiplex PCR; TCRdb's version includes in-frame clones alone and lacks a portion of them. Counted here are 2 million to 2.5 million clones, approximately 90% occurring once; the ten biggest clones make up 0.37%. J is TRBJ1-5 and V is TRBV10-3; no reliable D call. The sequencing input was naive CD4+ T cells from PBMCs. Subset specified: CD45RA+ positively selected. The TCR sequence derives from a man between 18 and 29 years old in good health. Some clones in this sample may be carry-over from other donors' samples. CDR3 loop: CAISGAPRGNQPQHF. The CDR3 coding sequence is TGTGCCATCTCGGGAGCTCCACGGGGCAATCAGCCCCAGCATTTT.